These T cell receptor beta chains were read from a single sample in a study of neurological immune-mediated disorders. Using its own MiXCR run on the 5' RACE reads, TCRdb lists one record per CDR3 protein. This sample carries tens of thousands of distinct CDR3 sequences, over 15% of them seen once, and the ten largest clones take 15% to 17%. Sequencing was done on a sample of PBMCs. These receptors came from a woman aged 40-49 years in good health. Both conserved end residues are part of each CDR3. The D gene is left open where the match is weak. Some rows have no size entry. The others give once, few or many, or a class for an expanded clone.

CDR3: CATSREREYTEAFF; DNA: TGTGCCACCAGCAGAGAAAGGGAATACACTGAAGCTTTCTTT; D: -; size: few; J: TRBJ1-1; V: TRBV15
CDR3: CASIPLLLVSESFF; DNA: TGTGCCAGCATCCCCCTTCTCCTGGTCTCTGAATCTTTCTTT; D: -; size: -; J: TRBJ1-1; V: TRBV7-9
CDR3: CASSFKRGSYEQYF; DNA: TGTGCCAGCAGCTTCAAGCGGGGTAGCTACGAGCAGTACTTC; D: TRBD2; size: -; J: TRBJ2-7; V: TRBV7-2
CDR3: CASSRAAGAYGYTF; DNA: TGTGCCAGCAGCAGGGCCGCCGGGGCCTATGGCTACACCTTC; D: -; size: many; J: TRBJ1-2; V: TRBV6-7
CDR3: CASSLSGHYGYTF; DNA: TGTGCCAGCAGTTTGTCGGGCCACTATGGCTACACCTTC; D: -; size: many; J: TRBJ1-2; V: TRBV12-3/TRBV12-4
CDR3: CASSLGSGELFF; DNA: TGTGCCAGCAGCCTCGGATCCGGGGAGCTGTTTTTT; D: -; size: many; J: TRBJ2-2; V: TRBV7-3
CDR3: CASSFYSSRGGDTEAFF; DNA: TGTGCCAGCAGCTTTTATTCCAGTAGGGGCGGGGACACTGAAGCTTTCTTT; D: -; size: many; J: TRBJ1-1; V: TRBV5-6
CDR3: CASTQQGNTEAFF; DNA: TGTGCCAGTACCCAACAGGGGAACACTGAAGCTTTCTTT; D: -; size: -; J: TRBJ1-1; V: TRBV19
CDR3: CASSLGLATSTDTQYF; DNA: TGTGCCAGCAGCTTGGGACTAGCGACCAGCACAGATACGCAGTATTTT; D: TRBD2; size: many; J: TRBJ2-3; V: TRBV5-6
CDR3: CASIVTDNPTEAFF; DNA: TGCGCCAGCATCGTAACGGACAACCCCACTGAAGCTTTCTTT; D: -; size: once; J: TRBJ1-1; V: TRBV5-1
CDR3: CASSYAGEADTQYF; DNA: TGTGCCAGCAGTTACGCAGGGGAAGCAGATACGCAGTATTTT; D: -; size: many; J: TRBJ2-3; V: TRBV6-6
CDR3: CASSVSTDTQYF; DNA: TGTGCCAGCAGCGTCTCAACAGATACGCAGTATTTT; D: -; size: many; J: TRBJ2-3; V: TRBV9
CDR3: CASSFRGSDTQYF; DNA: TGTGCCAGCAGTTTTAGGGGATCAGATACGCAGTATTTT; D: -; size: many; J: TRBJ2-3; V: TRBV12-3/TRBV12-4
CDR3: CASSPGGGDSSTDTQYF; DNA: TGTGCCAGCAGCCCAGGAGGAGGGGACAGCAGCACAGATACGCAGTATTTT; D: -; size: many; J: TRBJ2-3; V: TRBV7-2
CDR3: CSARVLGQGVDGAFF; DNA: TGCAGTGCTAGAGTGTTGGGACAGGGGGTCGACGGAGCTTTCTTT; D: TRBD1; size: many; J: TRBJ1-1; V: TRBV20-1
CDR3: CAISEGTSLEQFF; DNA: TGTGCCATCAGTGAGGGGACTAGTCTTGAGCAGTTCTTC; D: TRBD2; size: few; J: TRBJ2-1; V: TRBV10-3
CDR3: CASSPDREARNNEQFF; DNA: TGTGCCAGCAGCCCCGACAGGGAAGCCCGTAACAATGAGCAGTTCTTC; D: TRBD1; size: many; J: TRBJ2-1; V: TRBV7-3
CDR3: CASSPIRDRGKQETQYF; DNA: TGTGCCAGCAGCCCCATCCGGGACAGGGGGAAACAAGAGACCCAGTACTTC; D: TRBD1; size: many; J: TRBJ2-5; V: TRBV7-6
CDR3: CSAPRNTEAFF; DNA: TGCAGTGCCCCGAGGAACACTGAAGCTTTCTTT; D: -; size: many; J: TRBJ1-1; V: TRBV20-1
CDR3: CSVGEGTGGGYEQYF; DNA: TGCAGCGTTGGAGAGGGCACAGGGGGCGGGTACGAGCAGTACTTC; D: TRBD1; size: few; J: TRBJ2-7; V: TRBV29-1
CDR3: CASSLSGIQPQHF; DNA: TGTGCCAGCAGTTTAAGTGGGATTCAGCCCCAGCATTTT; D: -; size: few; J: TRBJ1-5; V: TRBV12-3/TRBV12-4
CDR3: CASSYTGDTEAFF; DNA: TGTGCCAGCAGTTACACAGGAGACACTGAAGCTTTCTTT; D: -; size: many; J: TRBJ1-1; V: TRBV6-2/TRBV6-3
CDR3: CASSQELQGTDTQYF; DNA: TGTGCCAGCAGCCAAGAACTGCAAGGCACAGATACGCAGTATTTT; D: -; size: once; J: TRBJ2-3; V: TRBV4-2
CDR3: CASSLMDSGDEKLFF; DNA: TGCGCCAGCAGCCTTATGGACAGCGGGGATGAAAAACTGTTTTTT; D: -; size: many; J: TRBJ1-4; V: TRBV5-1
CDR3: CASSLGGAGGGYTF; DNA: TGTGCCAGCAGCCTAGGCGGGGCGGGAGGTGGCTACACCTTC; D: -; size: few; J: TRBJ1-2; V: TRBV7-8
CDR3: CASSRGPNTGELFF; DNA: TGCGCCAGCAGCCGGGGACCGAACACCGGGGAGCTGTTTTTT; D: -; size: many; J: TRBJ2-2; V: TRBV5-1
CDR3: CASSPFTSATDNEQFF; DNA: TGTGCCAGCAGCCCCTTCACTAGCGCTACAGACAATGAGCAGTTCTTC; D: TRBD2; size: many; J: TRBJ2-1; V: TRBV7-3
CDR3: CASSLQSSGYTF; DNA: TGCGCCAGCAGCTTGCAGAGTAGTGGCTACACCTTC; D: -; size: many; J: TRBJ1-2; V: TRBV5-1
CDR3: CASSSEGQFNTEAFF; DNA: TGTGCCAGCAGTTCCGAGGGGCAGTTTAACACTGAAGCTTTCTTT; D: -; size: many; J: TRBJ1-1; V: TRBV12-3/TRBV12-4
CDR3: CASSQDPSGQETQYF; DNA: TGCGCCAGCAGCCAAGACCCTAGCGGTCAAGAGACCCAGTACTTC; D: TRBD2; size: many; J: TRBJ2-5; V: TRBV4-3
CDR3: CASVPRPGGEAYGYTF; DNA: TGTGCCAGCGTACCCCGTCCCGGGGGGGAGGCCTATGGCTACACCTTC; D: -; size: once; J: TRBJ1-2; V: TRBV19
CDR3: CASSLTKGIEAFF; DNA: TGTGCCAGCAGCTTAACTAAGGGGATTGAAGCTTTCTTT; D: -; size: many; J: TRBJ1-1; V: TRBV7-3
CDR3: CASSQASGGNEQFF; DNA: TGTGCCAGCAGCCAAGCTAGCGGGGGGAATGAGCAGTTCTTC; D: TRBD2; size: many; J: TRBJ2-1; V: TRBV3-1
CDR3: CASTSYLGDYGYTF; DNA: TGTGCCAGCACCTCGTATTTAGGAGACTATGGCTACACCTTC; D: -; size: few; J: TRBJ1-2; V: TRBV27
CDR3: CSAGPLAKNIQYF; DNA: TGCAGTGCGGGGCCTTTAGCCAAAAACATTCAGTACTTC; D: -; size: few; J: TRBJ2-4; V: TRBV20-1
CDR3: CASSQVPGPFTDTQYF; DNA: TGTGCCAGCAGCCAAGTTCCCGGGCCGTTCACAGATACGCAGTATTTT; D: -; size: few; J: TRBJ2-3; V: TRBV4-2
CDR3: CSASASGGGKETQYF; DNA: TGCAGTGCTTCCGCTAGCGGGGGAGGGAAAGAGACCCAGTACTTC; D: TRBD2; size: many; J: TRBJ2-5; V: TRBV20-1
CDR3: CSARNRLQNTEAFF; DNA: TGCAGTGCTAGGAACAGACTTCAGAACACTGAAGCTTTCTTT; D: -; size: many; J: TRBJ1-1; V: TRBV20-1
CDR3: CASSRGVNTGELFF; DNA: TGTGCCAGCAGCCGAGGGGTGAACACCGGGGAGCTGTTTTTT; D: -; size: many; J: TRBJ2-2; V: TRBV4-2
CDR3: CASSRQGMGGYTF; DNA: TGTGCCAGCAGTAGACAGGGAATGGGAGGCTACACCTTC; D: TRBD1; size: many; J: TRBJ1-2; V: TRBV6-5
CDR3: CASNTDWGANEQFF; DNA: TGTGCCAGCAACACGGACTGGGGGGCCAATGAGCAGTTCTTC; D: -; size: few; J: TRBJ2-1; V: TRBV6-1
CDR3: CASGETSGGRTSRKSNEQFF; DNA: TGTGCCAGCGGCGAGACTAGCGGGGGGCGTACATCTAGGAAATCCAATGAGCAGTTCTTC; D: TRBD2; size: -; J: TRBJ2-1; V: TRBV6-2/TRBV6-3
CDR3: CASSEWGAANEKLFF; DNA: TGTGCCAGCAGTGAATGGGGGGCGGCTAATGAAAAACTGTTTTTT; D: -; size: many; J: TRBJ1-4; V: TRBV2
CDR3: CASSRSGTGDNEQFF; DNA: TGTGCCAGCAGTCGATCCGGGACAGGGGACAATGAGCAGTTCTTC; D: TRBD1; size: many; J: TRBJ2-1; V: TRBV12-3/TRBV12-4
CDR3: CASSLDRGGYNEQFF; DNA: TGCGCCAGCAGCTTGGATAGGGGAGGCTACAATGAGCAGTTCTTC; D: -; size: many; J: TRBJ2-1; V: TRBV5-1
CDR3: CASSLTGGSTDTQYF; DNA: TGCGCCAGCAGCTTAACAGGGGGGAGCACAGATACGCAGTATTTT; D: TRBD1; size: -; J: TRBJ2-3; V: TRBV5-1
CDR3: CASSSLRGSETQYF; DNA: TGTGCCAGCAGCTCTCTTCGCGGTTCGGAGACCCAGTACTTC; D: -; size: -; J: TRBJ2-5; V: TRBV7-2
CDR3: CASSVGPLQGSYEQYF; DNA: TGTGCCAGCAGCGTGGGCCCCCTACAGGGTTCCTACGAGCAGTACTTC; D: -; size: many; J: TRBJ2-7; V: TRBV9
CDR3: CASSRGQGVGQPQHF; DNA: TGTGCCAGCAGTAGGGGACAGGGGGTAGGCCAGCCCCAGCATTTT; D: TRBD1; size: many; J: TRBJ1-5; V: TRBV6-6
CDR3: CASSPRRGGGTDTQYF; DNA: TGCGCCAGCAGCCCCCGCCGGGGGGGGGGTACAGATACGCAGTATTTT; D: TRBD2; size: many; J: TRBJ2-3; V: TRBV5-1
CDR3: CASGLTGGQETQYF; DNA: TGTGCCAGCGGCCTTACAGGGGGCCAAGAGACCCAGTACTTC; D: TRBD1; size: many; J: TRBJ2-5; V: TRBV6-5
CDR3: CASSQDSIGGSGNTIYF; DNA: TGCGCCAGCAGCCAAGATTCAATAGGGGGCTCTGGAAACACCATATATTTT; D: -; size: many; J: TRBJ1-3; V: TRBV4-3
CDR3: CASSRLAGGLNEQFF; DNA: TGTGCCAGCAGTCGACTAGCGGGGGGCCTCAATGAGCAGTTCTTC; D: TRBD2; size: many; J: TRBJ2-1; V: TRBV6-5
CDR3: CASSLREGTYEQYF; DNA: TGCGCCAGCAGCTTACGCGAGGGGACCTACGAGCAGTACTTC; D: -; size: many; J: TRBJ2-7; V: TRBV5-1
CDR3: CASSQTTVGELFF; DNA: TGTGCCAGCAGCCAAACGACAGTCGGGGAGCTGTTTTTT; D: -; size: -; J: TRBJ2-2; V: TRBV3-1